This T cell receptor beta chain was profiled in a study of T-cell reconstitution after alpha-beta-depleted transplantation in children. Unique molecular identifiers were built into the TCRbeta library. MiXCR, run by TCRdb on the PCR reads, gives a single entry per CDR3 protein. The table has about 580,000 distinct CDR3 sequences, roughly 24% seen once. This clonotype was counted only a few times. Germline-derived CDR1 and CDR2 are DFQATT and SNEGSKA (reference sequence). Trimming left V 0 bases short and J 1 base short, with 7 bases between. This CDR3 has 13 residues. This sequence was found in a boy younger than two who had a stem cell transplant for acute myeloid leukemia, so the T cells may come from the graft donor. This chain links TRBV20-1 with TRBJ2-7; the D gene could be TRBD1 or TRBD2 (5 bases each). Sequences were derived from PBMCs, mostly from graft donor cells, sampled 360 days after TCRalphabeta/CD19-depleted stem cell transplant. The chain's CDR3 is CSARDGGSYEQYF. CDR3 nucleotide sequence: TGCAGTGCTAGAGATGGGGGTTCCTACGAGCAGTACTTC.